Listed here are 17 T cell receptor beta chains from one sample, sequenced in a study of blood T cell repertoires in COVID-19. The data were produced by immunoSEQ multiplex PCR, yet TCRdb's version contains in-frame clones alone and is incomplete. There are 120,000 to 150,000 clones in the sample; approximately 88% occur only once, and less than 0.95% lies in the top ten. Sample: peripheral blood. Receptor source: a woman aged 45-60 years with acute or convalescent COVID-19.

In nucleotides, the CDR3 is TGTGCCAGCAGCTTAGTTACTAGCGGCACAGATACGCAGTATTTT. It encodes CASSLVTSGTDTQYF. The chain links TRBV7-9 to TRBJ2-3, with TRBD2 matching over 7 bases. Germline V lookup: CDR1 SEHNR, CDR2 FQNEAQ (reference sequence). There are 15 residues in the CDR3. Trimming took 1 base from V and 1 from J; bases not matched to a gene: 2.

The chain employs TRBV7-3 and TRBJ2-7; 14 bases match TRBD2. Germline V lookup: CDR1 SGHTA, CDR2 FQGTGA. The V segment lost 8 bases and the J segment 6 bases; nucleotides outside the gene matches: 6. This CDR3 contains 14 residues. The CDR3 region has the DNA TGTGCCAGCGGTTTAGGACTAGCGGGGGGCGAGCAGTACTTC. The encoded protein is CASGLGLAGGEQYF.

This chain connects TRBV28 to TRBJ2-1, with D possibly TRBD2 on 7 matching bases. Trimming stripped 6 bases from V and 3 bases from J, with 18 bases between. Germline CDR1 reads MDHEN; CDR2 reads SYDVKM. The CDR3 is 16 residues long. The CDR3 DNA reads as TGTGCCAGCAGCTCTTCAAAGGGGGGGTTCTACAATGAGCAGTTCTTC. As protein: CASSSSKGGFYNEQFF.

CDR3 loop: CASSFWGESRNYGYTF. CDR3 in DNA: TGTGCCAGCAGTTTTTGGGGGGAAAGTCGGAACTATGGCTACACCTTC. V is TRBV28 and J is TRBJ1-2, with D possibly TRBD1 on 5 matching bases. The CDR3 totals 16 residues. Trimming pared 3 bases from V and 2 bases from J, leaving 16 bases between. CDR1 and CDR2 (germline): MDHEN, SYDVKM.

J is TRBJ2-7 and V is TRBV27; 7 bases are shared with TRBD1. The CDR3 has 14 residues. Germline CDR1 is MNHEY and CDR2 is SMNVEV (reference sequence). Trimming cost V 2 bases and J 1 base; bases outside gene matches: 2. This CDR3 is CASSLGTDSYEQYF. For the CDR3, the DNA is TGTGCCAGCAGTTTAGGGACAGATTCCTACGAGCAGTACTTC.

The V call is TRBV6-5, the J call TRBJ1-3; maybe TRBD1 (5 bases). Trimming took off 6 bases at V and 1 base at J, with 13 bases between the two ends. This CDR3 has 15 residues. In germline, CDR1 is MNHEY, CDR2 SVGAGI. The CDR3 region has the DNA TGTGCCAGCAGGAAAGGGGCTTCGTCTGGAAACACCATATATTTT. Protein product: CASRKGASSGNTIYF.

The chain joins TRBV11-3 to TRBJ2-3, with 9 bases matching TRBD2. Looked up from germline, CDR1 is SGHNT and CDR2 is YENEEA. Trimming at V came to 6 bases and at J to 2 bases, leaving 9 bases not matched to a gene. The CDR3 has 16 residues. The CDR3 loop is CASRKGAGGTTDTQYF. For the CDR3, the DNA is TGTGCCAGCAGGAAGGGAGCGGGGGGTACCACAGATACGCAGTATTTT. The whole variable domain, filled in from reference TRBV11-3 and TRBJ2-3, reads EAGVVQSPRYKIIEKKQPVAFWCNPISGHNTLYWYLQNLGQGPELLIRYENEEAVDDSQLPKDRFSAERLKGVDSTLKIQPAELGDSAVYLCASRKGAGGTTDTQYFGPGTRLTVL.

The rearrangement uses TRBV12-5 and TRBJ2-5, with 7 bases that match TRBD1. Germline CDR1 and CDR2: LGHNT and FRNRAP. The length of the CDR3 is 18 residues. After removal of 0 bases from V and 2 bases from J, the junction contained 12 bases not matched to a gene. CDR3 coding DNA: TGTGCTAGTGGTTTGGTACAACAGACAGGGTGGCCACAAGAGACCCAGTACTTC. Translation: CASGLVQQTGWPQETQYF.

J is TRBJ1-1 and V is TRBV9; D gene uncertain. This CDR3 comprises 15 residues. Per the germline V gene, CDR1 is SGDLS and CDR2 is YYNGEE. V was pared by 0 bases and J by 4 bases, with 13 bases between. CDR3 DNA sequence: TGTGCCAGCAGCGTAGGCATGGGAGTAGGCACTGAAGCTTTCTTT. It translates to CASSVGMGVGTEAFF.

The chain has TRBV7-9 and TRBJ2-7; the match to TRBD1 covers 7 bases. The CDR3 contains 14 residues. V was pared by 5 bases and J by 1 base, with 5 bases of the junction left unmatched. The germline V gene encodes CDR1 SEHNR and CDR2 FQNEAQ (reference sequence). This chain's CDR3 is CASSPPTGSYEQYF. The DNA for the CDR3 is TGTGCCAGCAGCCCACCGACAGGGTCCTACGAGCAGTACTTC.

The J gene is TRBJ2-7, the V gene TRBV2; weak D call: TRBD1 (6 bases). Trimming took off 7 bases at V and 3 bases at J, with 16 bases between the two ends. The V gene's germline CDR1 is SNHLY and CDR2 FYNNEI. The CDR3 has 14 residues. CDR3 loop: CASNTGLVSYEQYF. In nucleotides, the CDR3 is TGTGCCAGCAACACAGGGCTGGTAAGCTACGAGCAGTACTTC.

This chain uses TRBV7-2 with TRBJ2-5; no reliable D call. V lost 5 bases, J lost 4 bases, and 14 bases lay in between. The CDR3 has 14 residues. Per the germline V gene, CDR1 is SGHTA and CDR2 is FQGNSA. CDR3 loop: CASSQMIVRETQYF. CDR3 DNA: TGTGCCAGCAGCCAAATGATAGTGCGAGAGACCCAGTACTTC.

This sequence joins TRBV15 and TRBJ1-2; no clear D gene. Germline CDR1 reads LNHNV; CDR2 reads YYDKDF (reference sequence). The CDR3 sequence is 12 residues long. The V and J ends lost 8 bases and 5 bases respectively, with 12 bases between them. This CDR3 is CATADKLYGYTF. The CDR3 DNA is TGTGCCACCGCAGACAAATTGTATGGCTACACCTTC.

The rearrangement joins TRBV12-3 or TRBV12-4 to TRBJ1-2; the match to TRBD1 covers 7 bases. Trimming cost V 6 bases and J 3 bases; bases outside gene matches: 4. The CDR3 sequence is 13 residues long. As DNA, the CDR3 is TGTGCCAGCAGAGGGGACAGCTACTATGGCTACACCTTC. Amino acids: CASRGDSYYGYTF.

This clone is classed as medium-sized. V and J are TRBV9 and TRBJ1-1; TRBD1 is a possible D gene (5 bases). CDR3 size: 14 residues. Trimming shortened V by 4 bases and J by 6 bases, and 16 bases separated the two germline ends. Germline CDR1 is SGDLS and CDR2 is YYNGEE. This CDR3 reads CASSMKQESAEAFF. In DNA, the CDR3 is TGTGCCAGCAGCATGAAACAGGAATCGGCTGAAGCTTTCTTT.

J is TRBJ2-7 and V is TRBV29-1; 13 positions match TRBD2. The germline V gene has CDR1 SQVTM and CDR2 ANQGSEA. The CDR3 runs to 16 residues. The trim removed 3 bases at V and 1 base at J, leaving 6 bases unmatched. CDR3 region: CSVDPGLAGVSYEQYF. As DNA, the CDR3 is TGCAGCGTTGATCCCGGACTAGCGGGAGTTTCCTACGAGCAGTACTTC.

V gene TRBV19 combines with J gene TRBJ2-2, with a tentative D call TRBD2 (6 bases). The V end lost 6 bases, the J end lost 1 base, and 9 bases lay between the germline ends. Germline values: CDR1 LNHDA, CDR2 SQIVND (reference sequence). CDR3 size: 14 residues. The CDR3 sequence is CASRGLRNTGELFF. The CDR3 DNA sequence: TGTGCCAGTAGGGGACTCAGGAACACCGGGGAGCTGTTTTTT.